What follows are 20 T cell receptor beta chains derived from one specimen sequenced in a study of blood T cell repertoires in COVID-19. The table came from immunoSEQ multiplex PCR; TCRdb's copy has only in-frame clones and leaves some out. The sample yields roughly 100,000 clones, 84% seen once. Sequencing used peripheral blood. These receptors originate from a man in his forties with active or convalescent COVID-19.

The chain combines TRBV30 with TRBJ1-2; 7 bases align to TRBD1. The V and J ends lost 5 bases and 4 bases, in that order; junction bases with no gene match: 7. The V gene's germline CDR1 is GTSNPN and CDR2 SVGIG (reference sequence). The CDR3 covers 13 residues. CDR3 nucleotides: TGTGCCTGGGGGTCAGGGGGGATCTATGGCTACACCTTC. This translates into CAWGSGGIYGYTF.

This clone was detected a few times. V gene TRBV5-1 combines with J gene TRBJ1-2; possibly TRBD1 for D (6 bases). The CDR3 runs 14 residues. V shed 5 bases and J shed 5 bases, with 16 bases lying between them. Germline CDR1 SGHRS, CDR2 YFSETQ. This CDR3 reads CASSRDRRTYGYTF. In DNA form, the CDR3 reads TGCGCCAGCAGTCGTGACAGGAGGACTTATGGCTACACCTTC.

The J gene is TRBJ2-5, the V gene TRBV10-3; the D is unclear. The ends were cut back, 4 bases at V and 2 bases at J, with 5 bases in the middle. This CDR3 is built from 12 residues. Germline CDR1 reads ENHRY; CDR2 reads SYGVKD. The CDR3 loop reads CAISGQQETQYF. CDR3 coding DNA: TGTGCCATCAGTGGCCAGCAAGAGACCCAGTACTTC.

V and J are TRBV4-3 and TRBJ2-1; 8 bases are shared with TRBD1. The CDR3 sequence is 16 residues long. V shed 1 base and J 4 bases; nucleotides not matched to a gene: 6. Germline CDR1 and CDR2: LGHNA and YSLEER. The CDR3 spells CASSQAGQGRYNEQFF. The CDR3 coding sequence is TGCGCCAGCAGCCAAGCTGGACAGGGTCGGTACAATGAGCAGTTCTTC.

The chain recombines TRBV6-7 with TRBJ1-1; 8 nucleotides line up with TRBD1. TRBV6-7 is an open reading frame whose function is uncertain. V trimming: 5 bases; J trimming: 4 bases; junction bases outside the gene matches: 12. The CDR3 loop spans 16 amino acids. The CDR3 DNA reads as TGTGCCAGCAGTCCGCGGACAGGGTGCATGGGCACTGAAGCTTTCTTT. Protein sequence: CASSPRTGCMGTEAFF.

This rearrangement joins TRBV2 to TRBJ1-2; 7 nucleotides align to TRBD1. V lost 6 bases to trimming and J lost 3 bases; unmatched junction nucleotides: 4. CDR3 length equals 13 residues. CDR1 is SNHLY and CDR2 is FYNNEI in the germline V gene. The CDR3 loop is CASRDRKDYGYTF. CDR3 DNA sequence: TGTGCCAGCAGGGACAGGAAGGACTATGGCTACACCTTC.

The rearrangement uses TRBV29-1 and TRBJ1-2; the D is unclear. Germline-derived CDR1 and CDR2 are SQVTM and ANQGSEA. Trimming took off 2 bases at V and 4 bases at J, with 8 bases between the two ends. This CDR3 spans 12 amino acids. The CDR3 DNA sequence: TGCAGCGTTGAAAGCGGGATCTATGGCTACACCTTC. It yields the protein CSVESGIYGYTF.

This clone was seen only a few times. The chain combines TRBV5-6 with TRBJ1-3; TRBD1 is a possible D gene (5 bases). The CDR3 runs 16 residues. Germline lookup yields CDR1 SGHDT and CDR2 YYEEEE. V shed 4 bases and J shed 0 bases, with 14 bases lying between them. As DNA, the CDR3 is TGTGCCAGCAGCGACAGACGGCTGAGCTCTGGAAACACCATATATTTT. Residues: CASSDRRLSSGNTIYF.

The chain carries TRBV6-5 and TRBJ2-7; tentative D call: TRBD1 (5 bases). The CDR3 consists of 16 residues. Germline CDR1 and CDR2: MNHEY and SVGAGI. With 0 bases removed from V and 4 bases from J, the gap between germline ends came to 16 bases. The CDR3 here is CASSYSGRGSGYEQYF. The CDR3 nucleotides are TGTGCCAGCAGTTACTCCGGAAGGGGCAGTGGGTACGAGCAGTACTTC.

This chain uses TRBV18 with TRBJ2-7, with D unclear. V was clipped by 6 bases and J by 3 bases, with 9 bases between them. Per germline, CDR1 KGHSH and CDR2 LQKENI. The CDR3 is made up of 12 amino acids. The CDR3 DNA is TGTGCCAGCTCCCGGGTCGGCTACGAGCAGTACTTC. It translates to CASSRVGYEQYF.

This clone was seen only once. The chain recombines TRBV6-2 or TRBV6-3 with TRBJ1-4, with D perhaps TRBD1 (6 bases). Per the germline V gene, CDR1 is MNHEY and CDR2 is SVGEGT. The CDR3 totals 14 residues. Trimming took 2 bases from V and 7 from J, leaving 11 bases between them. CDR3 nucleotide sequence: TGTGCCAGCAGTTACGGGGGCGTGGGTGAAAAACTGTTTTTT. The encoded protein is CASSYGGVGEKLFF.

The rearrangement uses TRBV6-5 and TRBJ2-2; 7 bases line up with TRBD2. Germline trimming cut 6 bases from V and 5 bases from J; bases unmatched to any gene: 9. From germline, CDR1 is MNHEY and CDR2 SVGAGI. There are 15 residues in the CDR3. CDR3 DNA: TGTGCCAGCAGCACGGGGGGACCCGTTACCGGGGAGCTGTTTTTT. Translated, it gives CASSTGGPVTGELFF.

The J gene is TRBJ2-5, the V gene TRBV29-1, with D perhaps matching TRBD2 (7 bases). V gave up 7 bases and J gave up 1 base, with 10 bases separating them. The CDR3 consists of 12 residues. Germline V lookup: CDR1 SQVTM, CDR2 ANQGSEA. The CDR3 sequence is CSGAGAQETQYF. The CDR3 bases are TGCAGCGGTGCGGGGGCCCAAGAGACCCAGTACTTC.

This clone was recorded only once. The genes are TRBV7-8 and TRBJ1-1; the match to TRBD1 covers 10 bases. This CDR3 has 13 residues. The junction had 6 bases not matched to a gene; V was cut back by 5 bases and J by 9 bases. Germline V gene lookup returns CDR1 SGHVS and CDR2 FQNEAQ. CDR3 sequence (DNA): TGTGCCAGCAGCCCGGACAGGGGGGAAAAAGCTTTCTTT. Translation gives CASSPDRGEKAFF.

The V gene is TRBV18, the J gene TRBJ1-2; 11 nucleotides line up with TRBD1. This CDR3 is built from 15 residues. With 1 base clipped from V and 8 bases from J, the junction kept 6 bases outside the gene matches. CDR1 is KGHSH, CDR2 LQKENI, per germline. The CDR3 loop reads CASSPQRTGGDGYTF. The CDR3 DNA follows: TGTGCCAGCTCACCACAAAGGACAGGGGGCGACGGCTACACCTTC.

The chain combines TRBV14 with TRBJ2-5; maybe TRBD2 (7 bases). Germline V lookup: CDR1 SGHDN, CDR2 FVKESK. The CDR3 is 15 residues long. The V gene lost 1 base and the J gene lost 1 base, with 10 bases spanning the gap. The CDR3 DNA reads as TGTGCCAGCAGCCAAGCCCGGGGGGCCCAAGAGACCCAGTACTTC. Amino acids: CASSQARGAQETQYF.

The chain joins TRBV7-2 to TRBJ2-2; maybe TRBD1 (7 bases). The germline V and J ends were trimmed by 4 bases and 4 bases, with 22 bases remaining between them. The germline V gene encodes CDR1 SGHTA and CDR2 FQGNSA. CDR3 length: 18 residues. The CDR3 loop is CASSSPRGGGAGTGELFF. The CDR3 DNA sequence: TGTGCCAGCAGCTCCCCTCGAGGAGGGGGCGCCGGCACCGGGGAGCTGTTTTTT.

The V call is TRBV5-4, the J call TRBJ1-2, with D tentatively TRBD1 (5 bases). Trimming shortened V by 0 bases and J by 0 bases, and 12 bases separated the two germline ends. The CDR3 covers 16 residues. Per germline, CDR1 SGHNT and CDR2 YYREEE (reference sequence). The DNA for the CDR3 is TGTGCCAGCAGCTTGGATCCAGGGATGGCTAACTATGGCTACACCTTC. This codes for CASSLDPGMANYGYTF.

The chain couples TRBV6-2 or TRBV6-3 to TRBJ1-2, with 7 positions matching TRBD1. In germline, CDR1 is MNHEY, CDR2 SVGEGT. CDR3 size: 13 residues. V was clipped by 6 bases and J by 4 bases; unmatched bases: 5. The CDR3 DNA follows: TGTGCCAGCAGCCGGGACAGCGTCTATGGCTACACCTTC. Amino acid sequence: CASSRDSVYGYTF.

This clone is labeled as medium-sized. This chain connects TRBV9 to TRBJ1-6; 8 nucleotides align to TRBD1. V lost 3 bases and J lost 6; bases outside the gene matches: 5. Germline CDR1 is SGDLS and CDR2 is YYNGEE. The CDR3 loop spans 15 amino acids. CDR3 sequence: CASSASGGGNSPLHF. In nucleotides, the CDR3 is TGTGCCAGCAGCGCCTCAGGGGGCGGTAATTCACCCCTCCACTTT.